The 16 T cell receptor beta chains below were found in one sample sequenced in a study of cytomegalovirus exposure and HLA in healthy donors. The PCR contained 60 Vbeta and 13 Jbeta primers. Repertoires were generated with immunoSEQ multiplex PCR, while TCRdb's copy carries only in-frame clones and drops some. The sample contains some 140,000 clones, more than 70% of which appear only once. The sequenced material came from PBMCs. The receptor set was obtained from a woman aged 40-49 years in good health and CMV-seropositive.

The chain joins TRBV7-9 to TRBJ2-2; 7 nucleotides line up with TRBD2. Germline-derived CDR1 and CDR2 are SEHNR and FQNEAQ (reference sequence). The CDR3 loop spans 16 amino acids. The ends lost 3 bases at V and 2 bases at J; junction bases unmatched: 6. The CDR3 region is CASSFTGTINTGELFF. In DNA form, the CDR3 reads TGTGCCAGCAGCTTTACCGGGACTATTAACACCGGGGAGCTGTTTTTT.

This clone has only a few counts. The rearrangement uses TRBV27 and TRBJ1-5; 9 bases map to TRBD1. The V gene end was trimmed by 5 bases and the J gene end by 0 bases; junction bases not matched to a gene: 5. CDR1 and CDR2 from the germline V gene are MNHEY and SMNVEV (reference sequence). CDR3 length: 16 amino acids. As DNA, the CDR3 is TGTGCCAGCAGTCCACAGGGGGCCCCTAGCAATCAGCCCCAGCATTTT. Its translation: CASSPQGAPSNQPQHF.

The rearrangement uses TRBV7-8 and TRBJ2-1; the D gene is possibly TRBD1 (5 bases). Germline-derived CDR1 and CDR2 are SGHVS and FQNEAQ. V dropped 2 bases and J dropped 0 bases, with 8 bases sitting between them. This CDR3 has 15 amino acids. The CDR3 region is CASSLRGFSYNEQFF. CDR3 nucleotides: TGTGCCAGCAGCTTAAGGGGATTCTCCTACAATGAGCAGTTCTTC.

This clone appeared a single time. This chain links TRBV11-2 with TRBJ2-7; possibly TRBD1 for D (6 bases). The CDR3 extends over 15 amino acids. Trimming pared 2 bases from V and 6 bases from J, leaving 17 bases between. Germline CDR1 SGHAT, CDR2 FQNNGV. The CDR3 here is CASSLITGPASEQYF. CDR3 nucleotides: TGTGCCAGCAGCTTAATAACAGGGCCCGCGTCCGAGCAGTACTTC.

V gene TRBV13 combines with J gene TRBJ2-7; 7 bases line up with TRBD2. Germline V lookup: CDR1 PRHDT, CDR2 FYEKMQ (reference sequence). Losses at the gene ends were 4 bases for V and 6 bases for J; bases not matched to a gene: 12. The CDR3 is 15 residues long. CDR3 in DNA: TGTGCCAGCAGCTCGCCGGGACTAATTGGCCCCGAGCAGTACTTC. Protein product: CASSSPGLIGPEQYF.

The gene calls are TRBV11-2 and TRBJ2-7, with D perhaps matching TRBD1 (5 bases). Trimming took 5 bases from V and 6 from J, leaving 20 bases between them. CDR3 size: 15 residues. Germline V CDR1 and CDR2: SGHAT, FQNNGV. The CDR3 sequence is CASSPQADRGSEQYF. CDR3 sequence (DNA): TGTGCCAGCAGCCCACAGGCCGATCGCGGATCCGAGCAGTACTTC.

J is TRBJ2-5 and V is TRBV13; perhaps TRBD1 as D (6 bases). CDR1 is PRHDT and CDR2 is FYEKMQ in the germline V gene (reference sequence). CDR3 length: 13 amino acids. V shed 5 bases and J shed 5 bases, with 12 bases lying between them. Here the CDR3 reads CASSLEGDETQYF. The CDR3, as DNA: TGTGCCAGCAGCCTCGAGGGGGACGAGACCCAGTACTTC.

This clone was seen a handful of times. The V call is TRBV6-1, the J call TRBJ2-1; 12 bases map to TRBD2. Germline CDR1 and CDR2: MNHNS and SASEGT. With 7 bases clipped from V and 7 bases from J, the junction kept 8 bases outside the gene matches. The length of the CDR3 is 15 residues. The CDR3 protein is CASTLLAGGGNEQFF. The CDR3 nucleotides read TGTGCCAGCACCCTTCTAGCGGGAGGGGGGAATGAGCAGTTCTTC.

The rearrangement joins TRBV5-1 to TRBJ2-5; TRBD1 matches 7 bases. Losses at the gene ends were 5 bases for V and 0 bases for J; bases not matched to a gene: 13. Germline CDR1 reads SGHRS; CDR2 reads YFSETQ. This CDR3 comprises 17 residues. The chain's CDR3 is CASSSRQGASYQETQYF. The DNA for the CDR3 is TGCGCCAGCAGTTCAAGACAGGGAGCATCTTACCAAGAGACCCAGTACTTC.

The table lists this clone with a few counts. The rearrangement links TRBV30 to TRBJ2-3; TRBD2 matches at 8 bases. Germline-derived CDR1 and CDR2 are GTSNPN and SVGIG (reference sequence). This CDR3 comprises 17 residues. V lost 3 bases to trimming and J lost 2 bases; unmatched junction nucleotides: 13. The CDR3 bases are TGTGCCTGGAGAGCAAGCGGCCGCGGGAGGCACACAGATACGCAGTATTTT. Its protein is CAWRASGRGRHTDTQYF.

The V call is TRBV19, the J call TRBJ1-5; 8 nucleotides line up with TRBD1. J lost 4 bases, V lost 6 bases, and 2 bases had no gene match. CDR3 length equals 13 residues. CDR1 and CDR2 from the germline V gene are LNHDA and SQIVND (reference sequence). The CDR3 DNA reads as TGTGCCAGTAGGCAGGGGGCTAATCAGCCCCAGCATTTT. Translated: CASRQGANQPQHF.

This chain joins TRBV14 and TRBJ2-1, with 8 bases identical to TRBD2. J was trimmed by 5 bases and V by 4 bases; bases with no gene match: 10. Germline loops: CDR1 SGHDN, CDR2 FVKESK. This CDR3 region has 16 residues. The CDR3 nucleotides are TGTGCCAGCAGCCCCAGAGGGAGCGGGGGCAACAATGAGCAGTTCTTC. Translated, it gives CASSPRGSGGNNEQFF. Full variable domain (remainder filled in from reference TRBV14 and TRBJ2-1): EAGVTQFPSHSVIEKGQTVTLRCDPISGHDNLYWYRRVMGKEIKFLLHFVKESKQDESGMPNNRFLAERTGGTYSTLKVQPAELEDSGVYFCASSPRGSGGNNEQFFGPGTRLTVL.

The chain combines TRBV6-5 with TRBJ1-1; D is unclear. V dropped 2 bases and J dropped 7 bases, with 14 bases sitting between them. This CDR3 has 14 residues. The germline CDR1 and CDR2 sequences are MNHEY and SVGAGI. The CDR3 DNA is TGTGCCAGCAGTTACGATAACAGAGTCGATGAAGCTTTCTTT. This gives the protein CASSYDNRVDEAFF.

CDR3 coding DNA: TGTGCCAGCAGACCTGGGACTAGCGGGGAGCTGTTTTTT. Translated: CASRPGTSGELFF. The chain carries TRBV7-9 and TRBJ2-2; 8 nucleotides line up with TRBD2. Germline loops: CDR1 SEHNR, CDR2 FQNEAQ (reference sequence). This CDR3 has 13 amino acids. V shed 6 bases and J 7 bases; nucleotides not matched to a gene: 4.

CDR3 loop: CASSYQSGEIETQYF. CDR3 sequence (DNA): TGTGCCAGCAGTTACCAGTCGGGAGAGATTGAGACCCAGTACTTC. The V gene is TRBV6-6, the J gene TRBJ2-5; D perhaps matches TRBD2 (6 bases). The CDR3 is made up of 15 amino acids. The V end was cut by 2 bases, the J end by 5 bases, with 15 bases between. CDR1 is MNHNY, CDR2 SVGAGI, per germline (reference sequence).

This clone was counted a single time. V and J are TRBV9 and TRBJ1-1; TRBD1 agrees at 8 bases. The CDR3 is made up of 16 amino acids. After removal of 1 base from V and 1 base from J, the junction contained 6 bases not matched to a gene. Germline-derived CDR1 and CDR2 are SGDLS and YYNGEE. The CDR3 reads CASSVSGQGKNTEAFF. The CDR3 nucleotides read TGTGCCAGCAGCGTAAGCGGACAGGGAAAGAACACTGAAGCTTTCTTT. The full variable domain, completed using reference TRBV9 and TRBJ1-1, is DSGVTQTPKHLITATGQRVTLRCSPRSGDLSVYWYQQSLDQGLQFLIQYYNGEERAKGNILERFSAQQFPDLHSELNLSSLELGDSALYFCASSVSGQGKNTEAFFGQGTRLTVV.